A single sample gave rise to the 14 T cell receptor beta chains below, sequenced in a study of a mutant IDH1 vaccine in newly diagnosed glioma. Stated time point: week 47, end of study. What each vaccine dose contained was 300 ug of mutant IDH1 20-mer peptide, accompanied by topical imiquimod. For these TCRs, the target antigens are not known. Measured with immunoSEQ multiplex PCR; TCRdb has only the in-frame clones, and not every one. This table holds around 40,000 clones, around 82% found once. The sample was PBMCs, taken from a glioma patient whose treatment included an IDH1 peptide vaccine. These receptors all stem from a man younger than 30 with glioma. Some clones in this sample may be carry-over from other donors' samples.

The genes are TRBV5-4 and TRBJ2-4, with D tentatively TRBD1 (6 bases). V lost 3 bases and J 5 bases, leaving 12 bases between the germline ends. This CDR3 has 14 residues. Germline V gene data show CDR1 as SGHNT and CDR2 as YYREEE (reference sequence). CDR3 sequence: CASSSPGQQNIQYF. The DNA of the CDR3 is TGTGCCAGCAGCTCCCCCGGACAGCAAAACATTCAGTACTTC.

The chain is built from TRBV18 and TRBJ1-4; tentatively, D is TRBD1 (5 bases). V was pared by 3 bases and J by 7 bases, with 15 bases between. Germline-derived CDR1 and CDR2 are KGHSH and LQKENI. The CDR3 has 15 amino acids. The CDR3 DNA follows: TGTGCCAGCTCACCCCCGGGAGGGGCTGGTGAAAAACTGTTTTTT. Protein product: CASSPPGGAGEKLFF.

The chain couples TRBV4-3 to TRBJ2-4; D might be TRBD1 (6 bases). This CDR3 is 15 amino acids long. V was pared by 1 base and J by 8 bases, with 15 bases between. Germline V lookup: CDR1 LGHNA, CDR2 YSLEER. DNA for the CDR3: TGCGCCAGCAGCCAAGTAAATTGGCCAGGGGACATTCAGTACTTC. It codes for CASSQVNWPGDIQYF.

This clone was detected only once. V is TRBV18 and J is TRBJ2-7; TRBD1 or TRBD2 may be the D gene (5 bases each). The CDR3 has 14 amino acids. Germline CDR1 reads KGHSH; CDR2 reads LQKENI. V was clipped by 1 base and J by 2 bases, with 9 bases between them. The DNA for the CDR3 is TGTGCCAGCTCACCACGTCAGGGACCCTACGAGCAGTACTTC. It yields the protein CASSPRQGPYEQYF. The variable domain in full, completed from reference TRBV18 and TRBJ2-7, reads NAGVMQNPRHLVRRRGQEARLRCSPMKGHSHVYWYRQLPEEGLKFMVYLQKENIIDESGMPKERFSAEFPKEGPSILRIQQVVRGDSAAYFCASSPRQGPYEQYFGPGTRLTVT.

V and J are TRBV9 and TRBJ2-5; 7 bases map to TRBD2. V lost 3 bases, J lost 5 bases, and 10 bases stayed unmatched. Looked up from germline, CDR1 is SGDLS and CDR2 is YYNGEE. The CDR3 has 15 residues. This chain's CDR3 is CASSAEGRGYETQYF. As DNA, the CDR3 is TGTGCCAGCAGCGCCGAGGGGAGGGGCTACGAGACCCAGTACTTC.

This clone was detected only a few times. A much larger clone sits a single nucleotide away, making a read error possible. Different DNA sequences within this sample yield the same CDR3. The V gene is TRBV14, the J gene TRBJ1-3, with a possible D match to TRBD1 (6 bases). The CDR3 spans 16 residues. Trimming removed 2 bases from V and 0 bases from J, with 11 bases in between. Germline loops: CDR1 SGHDN, CDR2 FVKESK. CDR3 region: CASSQLQGSSGNTIYF. The CDR3 DNA sequence: TGTGCCAGCAGCCAACTCCAGGGGAGCTCTGGAAACACCATATATTTT.

This clone has a single count. The chain couples TRBV9 to TRBJ2-1; 9 nucleotides agree with TRBD2. The V gene end was trimmed by 2 bases and the J gene end by 8 bases; junction bases not matched to a gene: 8. CDR1 SGDLS and CDR2 YYNGEE come from the germline V gene. The CDR3 contains 15 residues. The CDR3 here is CASSVSAGGVDEQFF. CDR3 sequence (DNA): TGTGCCAGCAGCGTCAGTGCGGGGGGGGTTGATGAGCAGTTCTTC.

The CDR3 coding sequence is TGTGCCTGGACATTCGGTGGTTACTATGGCTACACCTTC. Translated, it gives CAWTFGGYYGYTF. The chain links TRBV30 to TRBJ1-2; unclear D gene. Trimming took off 4 bases at V and 3 bases at J, with 12 bases between the two ends. There are 13 residues in the CDR3. Per germline, CDR1 GTSNPN and CDR2 SVGIG (reference sequence).

This clone was seen a handful of times. The CDR3 sequence: CASSLGAGGPKLFF. The CDR3 coding sequence is TGTGCCAGCAGTTTAGGGGCAGGGGGCCCGAAACTGTTTTTT. This rearrangement joins TRBV27 to TRBJ1-4; 8 bases map to TRBD1. V shed 2 bases and J 11 bases; nucleotides not matched to a gene: 7. The CDR3 contains 14 residues. Germline CDR1 reads MNHEY; CDR2 reads SMNVEV (reference sequence).

The chain recombines TRBV30 with TRBJ1-5; 8 bases fit TRBD1. CDR3 length: 17 amino acids. The germline CDR1 and CDR2 sequences are GTSNPN and SVGIG (reference sequence). Trimming cost V 1 base and J 0 bases; bases outside gene matches: 8. The CDR3 nucleotides are TGTGCCTGGAGTGCTCAGGGGGCAAAATATAGCAATCAGCCCCAGCATTTT. Its translation is CAWSAQGAKYSNQPQHF.

The rearrangement uses TRBV7-9 and TRBJ1-1; D is uncertain. V was shortened by 5 bases and J by 10 bases, with 14 bases between the two germline ends. Germline lookup yields CDR1 SEHNR and CDR2 FQNEAQ (reference sequence). The CDR3 loop spans 12 amino acids. The DNA of the CDR3 is TGTGCCAGCAGCCCCACCTCAGAGATAGCTTTCTTT. This codes for CASSPTSEIAFF.

This chain uses TRBV4-1 with TRBJ1-4, with a possible D match to TRBD1 (6 bases). The CDR3 spans 15 residues. CDR1 is MGHRA, CDR2 YSYEKL, per germline. V dropped 0 bases and J dropped 8 bases, with 13 bases sitting between them. The CDR3 nucleotides read TGCGCCAGCAGCCAAGACTGGGTAACAGGGGAAAAACTGTTTTTT. Amino acids: CASSQDWVTGEKLFF.

This rearrangement joins TRBV7-2 to TRBJ2-7, with 8 bases lining up with TRBD2. The CDR3 contains 14 residues. Germline-derived CDR1 and CDR2 are SGHTA and FQGNSA. V shed 5 bases, J shed 0 bases, and the junction held 3 bases outside the gene matches. The CDR3, as DNA: TGTGCCAGCAGCGCCAGCGGGAGCTCCTACGAGCAGTACTTC. Translation: CASSASGSSYEQYF.

This clone was counted only a few times. V and J are TRBV30 and TRBJ1-1, with D unclear. There are 12 residues in the CDR3. Trimming cost V 3 bases and J 6 bases, with 11 bases left between them. Germline V gene sequence: CDR1 GTSNPN, CDR2 SVGIG (reference sequence). The chain's CDR3 is CAWRPDGPEAFF. The CDR3 bases are TGTGCCTGGAGACCGGATGGCCCTGAAGCTTTCTTT.